This TCR beta chain was observed in a study of cytomegalovirus exposure and HLA in healthy donors. Germline values: CDR1 SGHRS, CDR2 YFSETQ. V lost 0 bases, J lost 1 base, and 7 bases lay in between. The CDR3 contains 14 residues. Assay used: immunoSEQ multiplex PCR; TCRdb lists only in-frame clones, some missing. The data show roughly 330,000 clones, about 90% seen once. The sequencing input was PBMCs. This rearrangement joins TRBV5-1 to TRBJ1-1; TRBD1 is a possible D gene (6 bases). The clonotype originates from a woman under 40 in good health and CMV-seropositive. DNA for the CDR3: TGCGCCAGCAGCTTGGCAGGGGAGAACACTGAAGCTTTCTTT. Protein sequence: CASSLAGENTEAFF.